The next 5 T cell receptor beta chains were all read from a single sample in a study of T-cell memory formation after mild COVID-19 (dated by TCRdb to about 2021). Library generation was performed with 5' RACE. For sequencing, an Illumina NovaSeq 6000 was employed. In-frame beta chains were kept once TCRdb had trimmed the public reads at Q25 with fastp and called clones with MiXCR. For every CDR3 protein sequence, its rows merge into one entry that carries the most common genes and DNA. Across this sample there are roughly 560,000 distinct CDR3 sequences, with around 20% seen only once. The top ten constitute 9.5% to 15% of the sample. Sequencing was done on a sample of PBMCs or a T cell subset sorted from them (not recorded which). These receptors came from an adult woman who had mild COVID-19 (a few samples of this study predate the infection). The sample titles of this study are shuffled in the database, so cell type and time point are left out; the donor was told from shared clones.

This clonotype turned up a few times. The rearrangement joins TRBV6-6 to TRBJ2-5, with D tentatively TRBD2 (6 bases). The CDR3 consists of 15 residues. The V and J ends lost 2 bases and 5 bases respectively, with 15 bases between them. Germline V gene lookup returns CDR1 MNHNY and CDR2 SVGAGI (reference sequence). The CDR3 sequence: CASSYAGWTEETQYF. DNA for the CDR3: TGTGCCAGCAGTTACGCGGGGTGGACTGAGGAGACCCAGTACTTC.

This clonotype was seen at least ten times. With a much larger clone just one base away, this may be a read error. This chain links TRBV6-2 or TRBV6-3 with TRBJ2-7; D uncertain. The CDR3 runs 11 residues. Looked up from germline, CDR1 is MNHEY and CDR2 is SVGEGT. Deletions cut 1 base from V and 3 bases from J, with 1 base between. DNA for the CDR3: TGTGCCAGCAGTTACTACTACGAGCAGTACTTC. Encoded protein: CASSYYYEQYF.

This clonotype was counted a few times. The chain carries TRBV29-1 and TRBJ2-7; TRBD1 matches 10 bases. The CDR3 has 12 amino acids. V lost 4 bases to trimming and J lost 6 bases; unmatched junction nucleotides: 3. Germline V gene sequence: CDR1 SQVTM, CDR2 ANQGSEA. CDR3 region: CSVGDRGGEQYF. The CDR3 nucleotides read TGCAGCGTTGGGGACAGGGGAGGCGAGCAGTACTTC.

Only a few counts were recorded for this clonotype. The chain has TRBV5-1 and TRBJ2-5, with D perhaps matching TRBD1 (6 bases). The CDR3 covers 15 residues. The germline V and J ends were trimmed by 0 bases and 4 bases, with 13 bases remaining between them. Germline V gene sequence: CDR1 SGHRS, CDR2 YFSETQ. CDR3 in DNA: TGCGCCAGCAGCTTGGGTCAGGGGATATCAGAGACCCAGTACTTC. Encoded protein: CASSLGQGISETQYF.

This clonotype showed up many times. The gene calls are TRBV7-8 and TRBJ2-1; TRBD1 might be the D (6 bases). The V end was cut by 0 bases, the J end by 8 bases, with 8 bases between. This CDR3 is built from 13 residues. Looked up from germline, CDR1 is SGHVS and CDR2 is FQNEAQ. The CDR3 is CASSLAAGDEQFF. CDR3 coding DNA: TGTGCCAGCAGCTTAGCGGCAGGGGATGAGCAGTTCTTC.